The 20 T cell receptor beta chains below come from one sample, sequenced in a study of shared clonotypes between healthy human individuals. The data were produced by immunoSEQ multiplex PCR, yet TCRdb's version contains in-frame clones alone and is incomplete. The data contain roughly 660,000 clones, about 92% of them singletons. Source material: memory CD8+ T cells from PBMCs. Subset indicated: CD45RO+ cells pooled with CCR7-negative TemRA cells. These receptors all come from a man between 18 and 35 years old in good health. Some clones in this sample may be carry-over from other donors' samples.

This sequence joins TRBV5-4 and TRBJ2-5; D tentatively fits TRBD1 or TRBD2 (5 bases each). The CDR3 spans 17 residues. Germline CDR1 SGHNT, CDR2 YYREEE (reference sequence). The V and J ends lost 5 bases and 3 bases respectively, with 23 bases between them. CDR3 bases: TGTGCCAGCAGAAATTGGGACGCAAGAGCCCTTAAAGAGACCCAGTACTTC. It yields the protein CASRNWDARALKETQYF.

This clone appeared a few times. The chain uses TRBV28 and TRBJ1-1, with no clear D. This CDR3 spans 15 amino acids. The V gene's germline CDR1 is MDHEN and CDR2 SYDVKM. V lost 8 bases to trimming and J lost 1 base, with 17 bases between them. The chain's CDR3 is CASDDSEGSNTEAFF. The CDR3 DNA is TGTGCCAGCGATGATTCGGAGGGATCGAACACTGAAGCTTTCTTT.

This chain joins TRBV7-9 and TRBJ1-5; D unresolved. The length of the CDR3 is 16 residues. Trimming stripped 0 bases from V and 3 bases from J, with 12 bases between. Germline V CDR1 and CDR2: SEHNR, FQNEAQ (reference sequence). The CDR3 DNA follows: TGTGCCAGCAGCTTAGCAGGGTGGGCTCTCAATCAGCCCCAGCATTTT. Translating it yields CASSLAGWALNQPQHF.

This rearrangement joins TRBV28 to TRBJ1-2; weak D call: TRBD1 (5 bases). Germline assignment: CDR1 MDHEN and CDR2 SYDVKM. The CDR3 is made up of 15 amino acids. V dropped 2 bases and J dropped 2 bases, with 12 bases sitting between them. The CDR3 sequence is CASSLDQGANYGYTF. As DNA, the CDR3 is TGTGCCAGCAGTTTAGATCAGGGCGCAAACTATGGCTACACCTTC.

Concerning this clone itself: This specimen includes other DNA sequences encoding the same CDR3. The J gene is TRBJ2-1, the V gene TRBV6-6, with 9 bases fitting TRBD2. CDR3 length: 15 residues. Germline V lookup: CDR1 MNHNY, CDR2 SVGAGI (reference sequence). The trim removed 5 bases at V and 0 bases at J, leaving 2 bases unmatched. CDR3 residues: CASSNSGSSYNEQFF. The CDR3 DNA follows: TGTGCCAGCAGTAATAGCGGGAGCTCCTACAATGAGCAGTTCTTC.

The genes are TRBV5-1 and TRBJ2-2; 7 bases agree with TRBD1. The CDR3 is made up of 13 amino acids. From germline, CDR1 is SGHRS and CDR2 YFSETQ. V lost 4 bases, J lost 5 bases, and 2 bases stayed unmatched. The CDR3 reads CASSGGQTGELFF. In DNA form, the CDR3 reads TGCGCCAGCAGCGGGGGACAGACCGGGGAGCTGTTTTTT.

The table lists this clone with a count of one. This chain joins TRBV28 and TRBJ1-4; 8 positions match TRBD1. The CDR3 runs 17 residues. The V segment lost 6 bases and the J segment 3 bases; nucleotides outside the gene matches: 12. Germline V gene data show CDR1 as MDHEN and CDR2 as SYDVKM. CDR3 in amino acids: CASSQTWGTGANEKLFF. The CDR3, as DNA: TGTGCCAGCAGCCAAACCTGGGGGACAGGAGCTAATGAAAAACTGTTTTTT.

The chain is built from TRBV25-1 and TRBJ2-7, with 8 bases lining up with TRBD2. The germline CDR1 and CDR2 sequences are MGHDK and SYGVNS. The CDR3 length is 15 residues. V was pared by 3 bases and J by 3 bases, with 7 bases of the junction left unmatched. CDR3 DNA sequence: TGTGCCAGCAGTGAGGGGCGGGAGGTTAACTACGAGCAGTACTTC. It codes for CASSEGREVNYEQYF.

This clone showed up many times. V gene TRBV14 combines with J gene TRBJ2-7, with 11 nucleotides matching TRBD1. Germline V gene sequence: CDR1 SGHDN, CDR2 FVKESK. Trimming removed 8 bases from V and 6 bases from J; junction bases left unmatched: 6. The CDR3 loop spans 13 amino acids. This CDR3 is CASLDRGRIEQYF. The CDR3 nucleotides are TGTGCCAGCTTGGACAGGGGGCGCATCGAGCAGTACTTC. The entire variable domain, with the rest obtained from reference TRBV14 and TRBJ2-7, is as follows: EAGVTQFPSHSVIEKGQTVTLRCDPISGHDNLYWYRRVMGKEIKFLLHFVKESKQDESGMPNNRFLAERTGGTYSTLKVQPAELEDSGVYFCASLDRGRIEQYFGPGTRLTVT.

The gene calls are TRBV11-2 and TRBJ1-3; D is possibly TRBD1 (5 bases). The CDR3 runs to 15 residues. V lost 4 bases and J 0 bases, leaving 10 bases between the germline ends. CDR1 is SGHAT, CDR2 FQNNGV, per germline. In nucleotides, the CDR3 is TGTGCCAGCAGCTATGGGGCCGACTCTGGAAACACCATATATTTT. This translates into CASSYGADSGNTIYF. The full variable domain, rest sourced from reference TRBV11-2 and TRBJ1-3, is EAGVAQSPRYKIIEKRQSVAFWCNPISGHATLYWYQQILGQGPKLLIQFQNNGVVDDSQLPKDRFSAERLKGVDSTLKIQPAKLEDSAVYLCASSYGADSGNTIYFGEGSWLTVV.

The gene calls are TRBV7-9 and TRBJ2-3; D possibly corresponds to TRBD1 (5 bases). V lost 1 base and J lost 2, with 16 bases in between. The CDR3 extends over 17 amino acids. The germline gives CDR1 SEHNR, CDR2 FQNEAQ (reference sequence). The CDR3 region has the DNA TGTGCCAGCAGCTTAGACAGGAGCCTCCAACTCACAGATACGCAGTATTTT. Translating it yields CASSLDRSLQLTDTQYF.

The chain is built from TRBV28 and TRBJ1-2, with TRBD1 identical over 7 bases. Germline-derived CDR1 and CDR2 are MDHEN and SYDVKM. CDR3 length equals 16 residues. Germline trimming cut 6 bases from V and 2 bases from J; bases unmatched to any gene: 12. DNA of the CDR3: TGTGCCAGCAGCCCTCACTGGGACAGTGAAAACTATGGCTACACCTTC. It yields the protein CASSPHWDSENYGYTF.

This chain joins TRBV4-1 and TRBJ2-1, with 9 bases aligning to TRBD2. CDR1 MGHRA and CDR2 YSYEKL come from the germline V gene. The CDR3 consists of 18 residues. Trimming removed 1 base from V and 3 bases from J; junction bases left unmatched: 10. The CDR3 is CASSQGIAGALGYNEQFF. The CDR3 region has the DNA TGCGCCAGCAGCCAAGGAATAGCGGGAGCTCTTGGCTACAATGAGCAGTTCTTC.

The rearrangement joins TRBV7-9 to TRBJ2-7; 8 bases agree with TRBD1. Germline CDR1 and CDR2: SEHNR and FQNEAQ (reference sequence). Trimming removed 1 base from V and 4 bases from J; junction bases left unmatched: 6. The length of the CDR3 is 15 residues. As DNA, the CDR3 is TGTGCCAGCAGCTTAGGCCAGGGGGCTAGGTACGAGCAGTACTTC. It is translated as CASSLGQGARYEQYF.

By sample share, this clone is medium-sized. The chain links TRBV6-5 to TRBJ2-7; a weak D match, TRBD2 (6 bases). This CDR3 spans 14 amino acids. V was shortened by 3 bases and J by 7 bases, with 16 bases between the two germline ends. Germline loops: CDR1 MNHEY, CDR2 SVGAGI. This chain's CDR3 is CASSYSGPPREQYF. CDR3 DNA: TGTGCCAGCAGTTATAGCGGTCCACCCAGGGAGCAGTACTTC.

The chain recombines TRBV9 with TRBJ1-2; weak D call: TRBD1 (5 bases). The CDR3 has 15 amino acids. The V end lost 4 bases, the J end lost 2 bases, and 15 bases lay between the germline ends. Germline CDR1 SGDLS, CDR2 YYNGEE. CDR3 loop: CASSTFSGGNYGYTF. CDR3 nucleotide sequence: TGTGCCAGCAGCACCTTCTCGGGGGGGAACTATGGCTACACCTTC.

V and J are TRBV4-3 and TRBJ2-7, with unresolved D. The V end was cut by 0 bases, the J end by 2 bases, with 17 bases between. Per the germline V gene, CDR1 is LGHNA and CDR2 is YSLEER. The CDR3 covers 17 residues. The CDR3 DNA sequence: TGCGCCAGCAGCCAAGATGCGCCCGCTTCACTTCCCTACGAGCAGTACTTC. This translates into CASSQDAPASLPYEQYF.

This clone was seen a few times. The rearrangement uses TRBV11-1 and TRBJ2-3; 7 bases are a match to TRBD2. Germline V gene data show CDR1 as SGHAT and CDR2 as FQDESV (reference sequence). This CDR3 is built from 14 residues. The ends lost 3 bases at V and 2 bases at J; junction bases unmatched: 2. The CDR3 DNA sequence: TGTGCCAGCAGCTTGGGAGGGGTCACAGATACGCAGTATTTT. It translates to CASSLGGVTDTQYF.

As DNA, the CDR3 is TGTGCCACCGGGACTAGCGCGAACCAAGAGACCCAGTACTTC. The encoded protein is CATGTSANQETQYF. The chain is built from TRBV7-8 and TRBJ2-5; 10 nucleotides match TRBD2. V lost 10 bases and J lost 0; bases outside the gene matches: 5. The germline V gene has CDR1 SGHVS and CDR2 FQNEAQ. This CDR3 comprises 14 residues.

This chain connects TRBV14 to TRBJ2-1; possible D gene TRBD2, 5 bases. This CDR3 contains 17 residues. Per germline, CDR1 SGHDN and CDR2 FVKESK. Trimming removed 0 bases at V and 0 bases at J, with 12 bases between. The CDR3 spells CASSQDRRISSYNEQFF. The CDR3 DNA reads TGTGCCAGCAGCCAAGATCGGAGGATAAGCTCCTACAATGAGCAGTTCTTC.